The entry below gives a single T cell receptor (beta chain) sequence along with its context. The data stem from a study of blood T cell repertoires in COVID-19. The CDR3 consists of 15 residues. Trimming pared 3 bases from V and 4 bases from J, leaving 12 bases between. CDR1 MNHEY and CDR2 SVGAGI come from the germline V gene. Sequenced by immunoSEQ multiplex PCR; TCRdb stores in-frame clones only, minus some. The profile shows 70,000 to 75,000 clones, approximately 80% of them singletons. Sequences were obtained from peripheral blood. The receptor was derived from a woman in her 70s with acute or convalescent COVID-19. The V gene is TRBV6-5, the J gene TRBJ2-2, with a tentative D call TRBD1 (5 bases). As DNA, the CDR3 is TGTGCCAGCAGTTATGGGGCGGAGAGCACCGGGGAGCTGTTTTTT. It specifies CASSYGAESTGELFF.